A single sample gave rise to the 28 T cell receptor beta chains below, sequenced in a study of shared clonotypes between healthy human individuals. The data were produced by immunoSEQ multiplex PCR, yet TCRdb's version contains in-frame clones alone and is incomplete. The sample lists 2.5 million or so clones, just over 90% occurring once. Material: naive CD4+ T cells sorted from blood. Subset denoted: CD45RA+ positively selected. The receptors stem from a man in his late teens or twenties in good health.

The gene calls are TRBV5-4 and TRBJ2-5; weak D call: TRBD1 (6 bases). The germline V and J ends were trimmed by 4 bases and 7 bases, with 11 bases remaining between them. Looked up from germline, CDR1 is SGHNT and CDR2 is YYREEE (reference sequence). There are 12 residues in the CDR3. The CDR3 here is CASSIKGGTQYF. The CDR3 coding sequence is TGTGCCAGCAGCATCAAAGGGGGGACCCAGTACTTC.

The chain couples TRBV14 to TRBJ2-3; D gene uncertain. CDR1 is SGHDN and CDR2 is FVKESK in the germline V gene. The length of the CDR3 is 14 residues. Between the trimmed V and J ends, which lost 0 bases and 2 bases, there was a span of 6 bases. The CDR3 here is CASSQETHTDTQYF. Written as DNA, the CDR3 is TGTGCCAGCAGCCAAGAAACCCACACAGATACGCAGTATTTT.

The chain employs TRBV10-2 and TRBJ2-5; D gene ambiguous. V was clipped by 5 bases and J by 4 bases, with 17 bases between them. The CDR3 has 15 amino acids. Germline V gene sequence: CDR1 WSHSY, CDR2 SAAADI. The CDR3 nucleotides are TGCGCCAGCAGTACGTCTAGATTCGGCGGAGAGACCCAGTACTTC. Translation gives CASSTSRFGGETQYF.

The chain joins TRBV6-6 to TRBJ1-4; TRBD1 might be the D (6 bases). The ends were cut back, 2 bases at V and 7 bases at J, with 14 bases in the middle. The CDR3 sequence is 15 residues long. In germline, CDR1 is MNHNY, CDR2 SVGAGI (reference sequence). The CDR3 bases are TGTGCCAGCAGTTACAGCGACAGGAGTTCTGAAAAACTGTTTTTT. Amino acids: CASSYSDRSSEKLFF.

The gene calls are TRBV30 and TRBJ1-2, with TRBD1 as a possible D gene (6 bases). The CDR3 has 14 amino acids. With 4 bases removed from V and 1 base from J, the gap between germline ends came to 13 bases. Germline V CDR1 and CDR2: GTSNPN, SVGIG (reference sequence). The CDR3 region is CAWTDRNGNYGYTF. For the CDR3, the DNA is TGTGCCTGGACCGACAGGAACGGTAACTATGGCTACACCTTC.

The chain employs TRBV5-4 and TRBJ2-3; the match to TRBD2 covers 15 bases. The CDR3 runs 18 residues. Trimming took 4 bases from V and 4 from J; bases not matched to a gene: 10. Looked up from germline, CDR1 is SGHNT and CDR2 is YYREEE (reference sequence). The CDR3 sequence: CASSLERRTSGGADTQYF. The DNA for the CDR3 is TGTGCCAGCAGCCTAGAGAGACGGACTAGCGGGGGGGCAGATACGCAGTATTTT. Complete variable domain (other parts from reference TRBV5-4 and TRBJ2-3): ETGVTQSPTHLIKTRGQQVTLRCSSQSGHNTVSWYQQALGQGPQFIFQYYREEENGRGNFPPRFSGLQFPNYSSELNVNALELDDSALYLCASSLERRTSGGADTQYFGPGTRLTVL.

The rearrangement links TRBV30 to TRBJ2-3, with a possible D match to TRBD2 (6 bases). CDR3 length: 14 residues. V was clipped by 1 base and J by 2 bases, with 10 bases between them. From germline, CDR1 is GTSNPN and CDR2 SVGIG (reference sequence). The CDR3 sequence is CAWSEEGLTDTQYF. Written as DNA, the CDR3 is TGTGCCTGGAGTGAGGAGGGCCTCACAGATACGCAGTATTTT.

The sample holds one count of this clone. The chain employs TRBV6-5 and TRBJ1-5; D is possibly TRBD1 (5 bases). V lost 4 bases and J 2 bases, leaving 6 bases between the germline ends. The CDR3 loop spans 13 amino acids. Germline CDR1 is MNHEY and CDR2 is SVGAGI. The DNA for the CDR3 is TGTGCCAGCAGTTTACAGGGCAATCAGCCCCAGCATTTT. Amino acids: CASSLQGNQPQHF.

The chain is built from TRBV5-6 and TRBJ1-1; 7 bases line up with TRBD1. The CDR3 extends over 13 amino acids. CDR1 is SGHDT and CDR2 is YYEEEE in the germline V gene. The junction had 5 bases not matched to a gene; V was cut back by 0 bases and J by 9 bases. CDR3 nucleotides: TGTGCCAGCAGCTTGGTAAGGGGGCGACAAGCTTTCTTT. This sequence encodes CASSLVRGRQAFF.

The V call is TRBV7-2, the J call TRBJ2-2, with 9 bases lining up with TRBD2. The CDR3 is made up of 16 amino acids. Germline V gene sequence: CDR1 SGHTA, CDR2 FQGNSA. V gave up 0 bases and J gave up 6 bases; unmatched junction bases: 5. CDR3 coding DNA: TGTGCCAGCAGCTTAGCGGCTAGCGGGGTCTCCGGGGAGCTGTTTTTT. It specifies CASSLAASGVSGELFF.

The chain couples TRBV28 to TRBJ2-1; 10 bases align to TRBD1. Looked up from germline, CDR1 is MDHEN and CDR2 is SYDVKM. The trim removed 1 base at V and 4 bases at J, leaving 4 bases unmatched. The CDR3 covers 16 residues. CDR3 sequence reads: CASSLLPGQGYNEQFF. The CDR3, as DNA: TGTGCCAGCAGTTTATTACCGGGACAGGGGTACAATGAGCAGTTCTTC.

The chain employs TRBV6-6 and TRBJ1-2, with D tentatively TRBD1 (6 bases). Trimming left V 5 bases short and J 0 bases short, with 13 bases between. The germline V gene encodes CDR1 MNHNY and CDR2 SVGAGI (reference sequence). The CDR3 is made up of 15 amino acids. The CDR3 DNA follows: TGTGCCAGCAGTACCCCGACAGGTTCTAACTATGGCTACACCTTC. This codes for CASSTPTGSNYGYTF.

This chain joins TRBV7-2 and TRBJ2-3; 12 bases line up with TRBD2. V lost 5 bases to trimming and J lost 5 bases; unmatched junction nucleotides: 5. CDR1 is SGHTA and CDR2 is FQGNSA in the germline V gene. This CDR3 contains 15 residues. CDR3 loop: CASSLRTSGKDTQYF. The DNA of the CDR3 is TGTGCCAGCAGCCTCCGGACTAGCGGGAAAGATACGCAGTATTTT.

The chain recombines TRBV4-1 with TRBJ1-3, with D possibly TRBD1 on 6 matching bases. V was clipped by 1 base and J by 3 bases, with 13 bases between them. CDR1 MGHRA and CDR2 YSYEKL come from the germline V gene. This CDR3 has 16 amino acids. For the CDR3, the DNA is TGCGCCAGCAGCCAAGTAGTCGGGGGCTATGGAAACACCATATATTTT. As protein: CASSQVVGGYGNTIYF.

This clone was detected only a few times. Additional DNA sequences in this sample encode the identical CDR3. The chain links TRBV18 to TRBJ1-2, with D possibly matching TRBD1 (6 bases). Per germline, CDR1 KGHSH and CDR2 LQKENI. V shed 6 bases and J shed 2 bases, with 7 bases lying between them. The CDR3 loop spans 12 amino acids. The CDR3 DNA reads TGTGCCAGCTCCCAGGGGAACTATGGCTACACCTTC. This encodes CASSQGNYGYTF.

The chain uses TRBV6-6 and TRBJ2-7; D uncertain. V was pared by 3 bases and J by 2 bases, with 11 bases between. This CDR3 comprises 14 residues. The V gene's germline CDR1 is MNHNY and CDR2 SVGAGI (reference sequence). The CDR3 DNA reads TGTGCCAGCAGTTATTCCGAATTAACCTACGAGCAGTACTTC. This gives the protein CASSYSELTYEQYF.

The V and J genes are TRBV6-6 and TRBJ2-5, with a tentative D call TRBD1 (5 bases). The end of the DNA is better explained by TRBJ2-7, so the J call may be wrong. The CDR3 extends over 14 amino acids. Germline CDR1 and CDR2: MNHNY and SVGAGI (reference sequence). Written as DNA, the CDR3 is TGTGCCAGCAGGCTGGACCAGGGTTTATACGAGCAGTACTTC. Its translation is CASRLDQGLYEQYF.

In this sample, this clone turned up once. V usage is TRBV11-3 and J usage is TRBJ2-1, with 12 bases fitting TRBD2. CDR1 is SGHNT and CDR2 is YENEEA in the germline V gene. CDR3 length: 16 residues. Trimming at V came to 5 bases and at J to 9 bases, leaving 11 bases not matched to a gene. DNA for the CDR3: TGTGCCAGCAGCCCGGGACTAGCGGGCTTCGAAAGTGAGCAGTTCTTC. This sequence encodes CASSPGLAGFESEQFF.

This clone appeared a single time. The chain links TRBV5-1 to TRBJ2-2; D may be TRBD1 (5 bases). The CDR3 runs 15 residues. Trimming shortened V by 4 bases and J by 7 bases, and 17 bases separated the two germline ends. The germline V gene has CDR1 SGHRS and CDR2 YFSETQ. The CDR3 region is CASSLQQAFSGELFF. The CDR3 nucleotides read TGCGCCAGCAGCCTCCAACAGGCATTTAGCGGGGAGCTGTTTTTT.

V is TRBV7-9 and J is TRBJ2-2; the D call may be TRBD1 or TRBD2 (5 bases each). Germline loops: CDR1 SEHNR, CDR2 FQNEAQ (reference sequence). Trimming pared 5 bases from V and 1 base from J, leaving 11 bases between. The CDR3 sequence is 15 residues long. CDR3 in DNA: TGTGCCAGCAGCCCCGGGACCCAGAACACCGGGGAGCTGTTTTTT. This gives the protein CASSPGTQNTGELFF.

This chain's CDR3 is CASRPGLALNTEAFF. The CDR3 DNA reads TGTGCCAGCAGGCCCGGATTAGCCTTAAACACTGAAGCTTTCTTT. The chain combines TRBV6-6 with TRBJ1-1; D call uncertain. CDR3 size: 15 residues. V lost 6 bases and J 2 bases, leaving 16 bases between the germline ends. Looked up from germline, CDR1 is MNHNY and CDR2 is SVGAGI (reference sequence).

The V gene is TRBV11-3, the J gene TRBJ2-5; TRBD1 matches at 9 bases. J gave up 4 bases and V 5 bases, and 5 bases lay outside the gene matches. Germline V lookup: CDR1 SGHNT, CDR2 YENEEA. CDR3 length: 14 residues. This CDR3 is CASSPGQGRETQYF. The CDR3 nucleotides read TGTGCCAGCAGCCCGGGACAGGGTAGAGAGACCCAGTACTTC.

The chain uses TRBV19 and TRBJ2-7, with 11 bases that match TRBD1. CDR3 length: 15 residues. Per germline, CDR1 LNHDA and CDR2 SQIVND (reference sequence). V lost 5 bases to trimming and J lost 3 bases; unmatched junction nucleotides: 6. The CDR3 region has the DNA TGTGCCAGTAGTTTCCTGGGGACAGGGGGCTACGAGCAGTACTTC. Translation: CASSFLGTGGYEQYF.

This chain connects TRBV20-1 to TRBJ2-3, with D tentatively TRBD2 (6 bases). The CDR3 covers 11 residues. Germline V gene data show CDR1 as DFQATT and CDR2 as SNEGSKA (reference sequence). Trimming removed 5 bases at V and 5 bases at J, with 8 bases between. CDR3: CSAPGRDTQYF. CDR3 DNA sequence: TGCAGTGCTCCCGGGAGAGATACGCAGTATTTT.

Notes on this clone: Other nucleotide sequences from this sample produce the same CDR3. V usage is TRBV7-9 and J usage is TRBJ2-7; possibly TRBD2 for D (6 bases). This CDR3 region has 12 residues. Deletions cut 1 base from V and 7 bases from J, with 8 bases between. Germline V gene lookup returns CDR1 SEHNR and CDR2 FQNEAQ (reference sequence). In DNA, the CDR3 is TGTGCCAGCAGCTTAGATGCGGGGGAGCAGTACTTC. This encodes CASSLDAGEQYF.

The rearrangement joins TRBV6-1 to TRBJ1-4; D not resolved. CDR3 size: 15 residues. The V gene's germline CDR1 is MNHNS and CDR2 SASEGT. V lost 3 bases, J lost 8 bases, and 16 bases lay in between. CDR3 loop: CASSDLGSSGEKLFF. For the CDR3, the DNA is TGTGCCAGCAGTGACCTCGGGTCTAGCGGGGAAAAACTGTTTTTT.

The genes are TRBV5-4 and TRBJ2-4; 11 positions agree with TRBD2. Germline V gene lookup returns CDR1 SGHNT and CDR2 YYREEE (reference sequence). The CDR3 runs 19 residues. J gave up 0 bases and V 2 bases, and 10 bases lay outside the gene matches. The CDR3, as DNA: TGTGCCAGCAGCTTTCTACTAGCGGGGGACCGTTTAGCCAAAAACATTCAGTACTTC. Protein product: CASSFLLAGDRLAKNIQYF. The whole variable domain, filled in from reference TRBV5-4 and TRBJ2-4, reads ETGVTQSPTHLIKTRGQQVTLRCSSQSGHNTVSWYQQALGQGPQFIFQYYREEENGRGNFPPRFSGLQFPNYSSELNVNALELDDSALYLCASSFLLAGDRLAKNIQYFGAGTRLSVL.

The chain links TRBV11-1 to TRBJ2-5, with 9 positions matching TRBD1. Per the germline V gene, CDR1 is SGHAT and CDR2 is FQDESV (reference sequence). The CDR3 is 16 amino acids. V was pared by 5 bases and J by 0 bases, with 7 bases of the junction left unmatched. The CDR3 region has the DNA TGTGCCAGCAGCCCACATAGGGACAGGGACCAAGAGACCCAGTACTTC. Its translation: CASSPHRDRDQETQYF.